This T cell receptor beta chain was sequenced during a study of blood T cell repertoires in COVID-19. Overall study context: Acute and convalescent COVID-19 specimens originated in the United States, Italy and Spain. From T cells, B-cell-depleted T cells, or PBMCs came the material, which was cDNA or gDNA.

Source study methods: How many nucleated cells were present was estimated from reference gene primer amplification. TCRdb's copy holds only in-frame clones and misses some; the assay was immunoSEQ multiplex PCR. D and trimming were read from the DNA, whereas the V and J calls and clone size are those reported in that table. The repertoire holds some 120,000 clones, 80% seen once, with just under 25% in the top ten. What was sequenced was peripheral blood. The TCR originated in a human donor in a cohort sampled during active COVID-19.

CDR3 nucleotide sequence: TGTGCCATCAGTGAGTCTGGCCGCACAGATACGCAGTATTTT. It is translated as CAISESGRTDTQYF. The chain recombines TRBV10-3 with TRBJ2-3, with unresolved D. Trimming pared 0 bases from V and 1 base from J, leaving 5 bases between. This CDR3 contains 14 residues. In germline, CDR1 is ENHRY, CDR2 SYGVKD.